What follows is one TCR beta chain and its context. Its target is not known. These data are taken from a study of cytomegalovirus exposure and HLA in healthy donors. Notes on the study in general: Clonal expansion, a later analysis showed, was greater in HLA-associated TCR beta chains than in equally common others. Reports indicated that the classifier achieved high specificity and sensitivity in diagnosing cytomegalovirus status.

The PCR made use of 60 Vbeta and 13 Jbeta primers. Using immunoSEQ multiplex PCR, the repertoire was profiled, and TCRdb retains in-frame clones only, with some absent. Of about 150,000 clones listed, 55% to 85% are singletons. Trimming removed 3 bases at V and 0 bases at J, with 11 bases between. The CDR3 contains 16 residues. From germline, CDR1 is KGHSH and CDR2 LQKENI. The source material was PBMCs. This sequence joins TRBV18 and TRBJ1-4; D uncertain. The clonotype originates from a man aged 35 to 55 in good health and CMV-seronegative. The chain's CDR3 is CASSPLGRATNEKLFF. The CDR3 bases are TGTGCCAGCTCACCGCTCGGTCGGGCAACTAATGAAAAACTGTTTTTT.